The T cell receptor beta chain under discussion was sequenced for a study of early T cells in non-severe SARS-CoV-2 infection. There are many counts of this clonotype. TCRdb reprocessed the 5' RACE reads with MiXCR, giving one entry per CDR3 protein. This table has about 63,000 distinct CDR3 sequences, 10% to 15% appearing once. Germline assignment: CDR1 LGHDT and CDR2 YNNKEL (reference sequence). The CDR3 has 11 residues. V was shortened by 2 bases and J by 9 bases, with 5 bases between the two germline ends. This rearrangement joins TRBV3-1 to TRBJ2-1; D perhaps matches TRBD2 (5 bases). The sequenced sample consisted of whole blood. This TCR was recovered from an adult who was a healthcare worker with PCR-confirmed SARS-CoV-2 infection or an uninfected control (not recorded which). CDR3 residues: CASSQSGEQFF. The CDR3 DNA sequence: TGTGCCAGCAGCCAAAGCGGTGAGCAGTTCTTC.